One T cell receptor (beta chain) is described in this entry. No antigen is known for it. No quality values exist for individual bases; no much larger clone is one base distant. The CDR3 runs 16 residues from the cysteine to the phenylalanine. The DNA shown is the 48-base CDR3, in frame from base 1. Relative to germline, V is 7 bases shorter and J is 0 bases shorter, with 16 bases between their ends. CDR1 and CDR2, looked up from the germline V gene, are MDHEN and SYDVKM. This sample was taken from a study of siplizumab effects on memory and regulatory T cells (dated by TCRdb to between 2018 and 2021). Regarding the research as a whole: The effect of the anti-CD2 antibody siplizumab on alloreactive T-cell subsets was examined in allogeneic mixed lymphocyte reactions constructed from human PBMCs.

To prepare the library, the immunoSEQ multiplex PCR assay was applied. The deep sequencing platform assayed about 91,000 TCR templates per sample. Genomic DNA extracted from sorted T cells was used for TCRbeta CDR3 sequencing. The authors processed their data as follows. The R programming language was used for the clonal analysis of the TCRbeta CDR3 data. Alloreactive CD4+ and CD8+ clones were identified by comparing unstimulated samples to CFSE-low samples taken after the reaction. By matching sequences to the repertoires of sorted unstimulated Treg and non-Treg cells, each alloreactive CD4+ clone was assigned a regulatory or non-regulatory origin. The immuneACCESS repertoire file appears here via TCRdb, limited to in-frame rearrangements. These files lack a portion of the clones; in checked studies, under half of the deficit traces to unresolved V genes, and the cause of the others is not known. From that table come the V and J calls and clone size; the DNA was used to work out D and trimming. The table for this sample lists about 82,000 clones; 87% of them were counted only once. Approximately 1.5% of the sample comes from the top ten.

TCRbeta CDR3 sequencing was performed on sorted unstimulated T cells and on proliferating T cells recovered from mixed lymphocyte reactions. Fresh whole blood from approximately 9 HLA-typed healthy donors was used to isolate PBMCs. Unstimulated CD4+ regulatory T cells were FACS-sorted to map the origin of alloreactive clones. The paper as a whole reports these results and caveats: Siplizumab significantly lowered the cumulative frequency of alloreactive sequences that could be traced to unstimulated CD4+ memory T cells. Because sequences below about 10^-5 frequency were poorly captured, only a minor fraction of alloreactive clones could be mapped to unstimulated subsets. For roughly 80-97% of proliferating CD4+ or CD8+ clones, no naive or memory phenotype could be assigned. Unstimulated naive T cells appeared to be more diverse than memory T cells, and naive cells seemed to make a substantial contribution to the alloresponse. The suppressive function of proliferating Tregs from siplizumab cultures was not functionally confirmed. In reactions with siplizumab, an average of roughly 69% of mappable alloreactive CD4+ clones were Treg-derived, compared with about 27% in control reactions.

The sequenced material came from Tregs sorted from blood. This receptor was taken from a human donor in good health. Rearrangement joined TRBV28 to TRBJ2-4, with no confidently assigned D gene. The CDR3 is CASTPVGMLAKNIQYF. The sequence in DNA is TGTGCCAGCACCCCTGTGGGGATGCTAGCCAAAAACATTCAGTACTTC.